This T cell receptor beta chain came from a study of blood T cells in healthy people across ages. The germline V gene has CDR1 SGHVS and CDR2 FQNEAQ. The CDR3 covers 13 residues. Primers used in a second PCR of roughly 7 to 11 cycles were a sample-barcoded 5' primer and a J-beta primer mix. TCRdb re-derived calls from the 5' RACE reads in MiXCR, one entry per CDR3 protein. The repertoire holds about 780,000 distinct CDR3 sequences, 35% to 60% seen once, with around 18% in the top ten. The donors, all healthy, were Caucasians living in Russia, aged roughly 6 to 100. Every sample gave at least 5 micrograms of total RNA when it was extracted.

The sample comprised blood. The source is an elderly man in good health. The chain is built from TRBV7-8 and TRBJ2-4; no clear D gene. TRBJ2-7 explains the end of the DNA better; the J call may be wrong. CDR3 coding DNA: TGTGCCAGCAGCTCCAGTCGCCCCTCCGAGCAGTACTTC. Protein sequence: CASSSSRPSEQYF.